This T cell receptor beta chain comes out of a study of cytomegalovirus exposure and HLA in healthy donors. Overall study results and limits: Confirmation in vitro established that three CMV-associated chains were specific for CMV antigens.

This CDR3 region has 15 residues. J lost 7 bases, V lost 6 bases, and 12 bases had no gene match. Looked up from germline, CDR1 is SGDLS and CDR2 is YYNGEE. Turning to this clone: Its cognate antigen is unknown.

It was with 60 Vbeta and 13 Jbeta primers that the PCR ran. Measured with immunoSEQ multiplex PCR; TCRdb has only the in-frame clones, and not every one. This sample has approximately 190,000 clones, with about four fifths found just once. This chain links TRBV9 with TRBJ2-1, with 8 nucleotides matching TRBD2. Sequencing was performed on PBMCs. The origin of this receptor is a woman aged 25 to 39 in good health and CMV-seropositive. CDR3 protein: CASTPRLAIWNEQFF. Written as DNA, the CDR3 is TGTGCCAGCACCCCGCGACTAGCGATTTGGAATGAGCAGTTCTTC.